These 3 T cell receptor beta chains came from one sample sequenced in a study of OX40 agonist ivuxolimab in advanced cancers. Produced via immunoSEQ multiplex PCR; TCRdb's table is partial and in-frame only. The profile shows 20,000 to 30,000 clones, 83% of them singletons. Material: CD4+ or CD8+ T cells sorted from blood, obtained in a trial of the OX40 agonist ivuxolimab. Receptor source: an adult with an advanced solid tumor such as melanoma, head and neck, liver or kidney cancer.

V is TRBV5-1 and J is TRBJ2-7; 9 nucleotides align to TRBD2. Trimming took 1 base from V and 5 from J; bases not matched to a gene: 4. The CDR3 is 14 amino acids. Per the germline V gene, CDR1 is SGHRS and CDR2 is YFSETQ. This chain's CDR3 is CASSLSSGDHEQYF. CDR3 bases: TGCGCCAGCAGCTTGTCTAGCGGGGACCACGAGCAGTACTTC. Variable domain in full (rest from reference TRBV5-1 and TRBJ2-7): KAGVTQTPRYLIKTRGQQVTLSCSPISGHRSVSWYQQTPGQGLQFLFEYFSETQRNKGNFPGRFSGRQFSNSRSEMNVSTLELGDSALYLCASSLSSGDHEQYFGPGTRLTVT.

This clone was found a few times. The CDR3 DNA reads TGTGCCAGCAGCCCAACCGGACTAGCGGGGGGAACCTACAATGAGCAGTTCTTC. Its translation: CASSPTGLAGGTYNEQFF. The V gene is TRBV5-6, the J gene TRBJ2-1; 14 bases are a match to TRBD2. V dropped 4 bases and J dropped 2; count of bases not matched to a gene: 8. The CDR3 has 18 amino acids. Germline V CDR1 and CDR2: SGHDT, YYEEEE.

This chain joins TRBV30 and TRBJ1-5; TRBD1 agrees at 7 bases. The CDR3 totals 19 residues. Germline loops: CDR1 GTSNPN, CDR2 SVGIG (reference sequence). After removal of 3 bases from V and 2 bases from J, the junction contained 19 bases not matched to a gene. CDR3 DNA sequence: TGTGCCTGGAGCCCTCGGACAGGAAGGGCAAATCTTGGCAATCAGCCCCAGCATTTT. Translating it yields CAWSPRTGRANLGNQPQHF.